The 30 T cell receptor beta chains given below trace back to one sample, sequenced in a study of shared clonotypes between healthy human individuals. Sequencing used immunoSEQ multiplex PCR; TCRdb keeps in-frame clones, though not all of them. Counted here are around 1,100,000 clones, roughly 80% occurring once; the ten biggest clones make up roughly 0.9%. Source material: memory CD4+ T cells from PBMCs. Documented subset: CD45RA-negative fraction. Source of these receptors: a man aged 18 to 29 in good health. Some clones in this sample may be carry-over from other donors' samples.

Note on this clone: This CDR3 is also generated by other DNA sequences in the sample. V and J are TRBV18 and TRBJ1-5; D is unclear. CDR3 length: 13 amino acids. V lost 3 bases to trimming and J lost 1 base, with 4 bases between them. In germline, CDR1 is KGHSH, CDR2 LQKENI. The CDR3 spells CASSPTSNQPQHF. The CDR3 DNA reads as TGTGCCAGCTCACCCACCAGCAATCAGCCCCAGCATTTT.

The gene calls are TRBV5-5 and TRBJ1-1; D gene uncertain. This CDR3 has 14 residues. V was trimmed by 3 bases and J by 3 bases, leaving 12 bases between them. Germline V lookup: CDR1 SGHKS, CDR2 YYEKEE (reference sequence). CDR3 DNA: TGTGCCAGCAGCTGGCTCACAAGGGACACTGAAGCTTTCTTT. It translates to CASSWLTRDTEAFF.

This clone was counted once. The chain is built from TRBV19 and TRBJ2-2; D is unresolved. V was clipped by 7 bases and J by 3 bases, with 6 bases between them. Germline V gene lookup returns CDR1 LNHDA and CDR2 SQIVND (reference sequence). CDR3 length equals 12 residues. CDR3 region: CASIPDTGELFF. CDR3 nucleotide sequence: TGTGCCAGTATTCCCGACACCGGGGAGCTGTTTTTT.

The genes are TRBV5-1 and TRBJ2-7; 8 nucleotides align to TRBD1. V lost 4 bases to trimming and J lost 3 bases; unmatched junction nucleotides: 12. Germline V lookup: CDR1 SGHRS, CDR2 YFSETQ. The CDR3 spans 16 residues. This CDR3 is CASSLRGQATFYEQYF. The CDR3 nucleotides read TGCGCCAGCAGCCTACGGGGACAGGCGACGTTCTACGAGCAGTACTTC.

The V call is TRBV5-1, the J call TRBJ1-1, with 10 positions matching TRBD1. After removal of 4 bases from V and 1 base from J, the junction contained 7 bases not matched to a gene. The CDR3 is 16 residues long. Germline-derived CDR1 and CDR2 are SGHRS and YFSETQ. CDR3 DNA: TGCGCCAGCAGCCCGTCGACAGGGGGCGAGAACACTGAAGCTTTCTTT. Protein product: CASSPSTGGENTEAFF.

This clone was counted a few times. V gene TRBV11-2 combines with J gene TRBJ2-7, with TRBD2 matching 8 bases. The V and J ends lost 0 bases and 5 bases, in that order; junction bases with no gene match: 15. The CDR3 runs 18 residues. From germline, CDR1 is SGHAT and CDR2 FQNNGV. The CDR3 region is CASSLEGLAGFGVDEQYF. The DNA of the CDR3 is TGTGCCAGCAGCTTAGAGGGCCTAGCGGGTTTTGGGGTTGACGAGCAGTACTTC.

This chain links TRBV10-2 with TRBJ1-2, with unresolved D. Germline loops: CDR1 WSHSY, CDR2 SAAADI. V was shortened by 0 bases and J by 4 bases, with 12 bases between the two germline ends. This CDR3 contains 15 residues. This chain's CDR3 is CASSESRGRTYGYTF. CDR3 in DNA: TGCGCCAGCAGTGAGTCGCGCGGACGGACCTATGGCTACACCTTC.

This clone was recorded only once. This chain joins TRBV7-3 and TRBJ1-4; D may be TRBD1 (5 bases). Germline V gives CDR1 SGHTA, CDR2 FQGTGA. The ends were cut back, 5 bases at V and 0 bases at J, with 10 bases in the middle. The CDR3 is 15 amino acids. CDR3 region: CASSLRGATNEKLFF. For the CDR3, the DNA is TGTGCCAGCAGCCTCCGGGGCGCAACTAATGAAAAACTGTTTTTT.

The rearrangement uses TRBV5-1 and TRBJ2-3, with D hard to call. The CDR3 totals 15 residues. CDR1 and CDR2 (germline): SGHRS, YFSETQ. Trimming pared 1 base from V and 4 bases from J, leaving 13 bases between. In DNA form, the CDR3 reads TGCGCCAGCAGCTTGCGGTCGGGTTCTCCAGATACGCAGTATTTT. Its protein is CASSLRSGSPDTQYF.

The CDR3 region is CASSTSGTGGLPYF. The CDR3 DNA reads TGTGCCAGCAGCACCTCCGGGACAGGGGGCCTCCCGTACTTC. This chain uses TRBV7-2 with TRBJ2-7, with 12 nucleotides matching TRBD1. V lost 5 bases to trimming and J lost 12 bases; unmatched junction nucleotides: 11. This CDR3 has 14 residues. Per germline, CDR1 SGHTA and CDR2 FQGNSA.

In its sample, this clone was seen a few times. The chain links TRBV7-2 to TRBJ1-4, with 7 bases matching TRBD1. Germline V CDR1 and CDR2: SGHTA, FQGNSA. The ends lost 5 bases at V and 5 bases at J; junction bases unmatched: 8. This CDR3 spans 15 amino acids. The CDR3, as DNA: TGTGCCAGCAGCGCGGGACCGGGACAGAATGAAAAACTGTTTTTT. Translating it yields CASSAGPGQNEKLFF.

The chain combines TRBV30 with TRBJ2-5; D perhaps matches TRBD1 (5 bases). Trimming cost V 3 bases and J 5 bases, with 10 bases left between them. CDR3 size: 12 residues. Germline V gene sequence: CDR1 GTSNPN, CDR2 SVGIG (reference sequence). The CDR3 coding sequence is TGTGCCTGGAGGAACAAGGGGGAGACCCAGTACTTC. It codes for CAWRNKGETQYF.

V and J are TRBV19 and TRBJ1-5; tentatively, D is TRBD1 (5 bases). The V end lost 5 bases, the J end lost 3 bases, and 11 bases lay between the germline ends. Germline CDR1 reads LNHDA; CDR2 reads SQIVND (reference sequence). CDR3 length: 14 residues. CDR3 coding DNA: TGTGCCAGTAGTCGATCAGGGTTCAATCAGCCCCAGCATTTT. It encodes CASSRSGFNQPQHF.

This sequence joins TRBV21-1 and TRBJ2-2. TRBV21-1 represents a pseudogene. The CDR3 contains 18 residues. CDR3 in DNA: TGTGCCAGCAGCAAAGCGCAGCCCCGGGACGCGAACACCGGGGAGCTGTTTTTT. Residues: CASSKAQPRDANTGELFF.

The CDR3 sequence: CASSLGQGCEKLFF. The CDR3 DNA reads as TGTGCCAGCAGCCTCGGACAGGGCTGCGAAAAACTGTTTTTT. The V and J genes are TRBV11-3 and TRBJ1-4; 8 bases align to TRBD1. Trimming removed 5 bases from V and 8 bases from J; junction bases left unmatched: 7. The CDR3 covers 14 residues. The germline V gene has CDR1 SGHNT and CDR2 YENEEA. The variable domain in full, with the rest retrieved from reference TRBV11-3 and TRBJ1-4, is EAGVVQSPRYKIIEKKQPVAFWCNPISGHNTLYWYLQNLGQGPELLIRYENEEAVDDSQLPKDRFSAERLKGVDSTLKIQPAELGDSAVYLCASSLGQGCEKLFFGSGTQLSVL.

V usage is TRBV9 and J usage is TRBJ2-2; maybe TRBD2 (6 bases). This CDR3 contains 16 residues. V was shortened by 3 bases and J by 1 base, with 13 bases between the two germline ends. CDR1 and CDR2 (germline): SGDLS, YYNGEE. In nucleotides, the CDR3 is TGTGCCAGCAGCGCCGAACACGGGAGGAACACCGGGGAGCTGTTTTTT. Translation: CASSAEHGRNTGELFF. The entire variable domain, with the rest obtained from reference TRBV9 and TRBJ2-2, is as follows: DSGVTQTPKHLITATGQRVTLRCSPRSGDLSVYWYQQSLDQGLQFLIQYYNGEERAKGNILERFSAQQFPDLHSELNLSSLELGDSALYFCASSAEHGRNTGELFFGEGSRLTVL.

The V and J genes are TRBV28 and TRBJ2-3, with TRBD1 matching 8 bases. V dropped 6 bases and J dropped 9; count of bases not matched to a gene: 8. The CDR3 loop spans 13 amino acids. Germline assignment: CDR1 MDHEN and CDR2 SYDVKM. The CDR3: CASRGQDRETQYF. CDR3 nucleotide sequence: TGTGCCAGCAGGGGCCAGGACAGGGAGACGCAGTATTTT.

This clone was found a few times. The chain combines TRBV7-2 with TRBJ1-5, with D perhaps TRBD1 (5 bases). In germline, CDR1 is SGHTA, CDR2 FQGNSA. This CDR3 contains 14 residues. Trimming shortened V by 3 bases and J by 5 bases, and 11 bases separated the two germline ends. For the CDR3, the DNA is TGTGCCAGCAGCTTGAACAGGAACTATCAGCCCCAGCATTTT. Its protein is CASSLNRNYQPQHF.

This rearrangement joins TRBV16 to TRBJ2-5, with a possible D match to TRBD2 (6 bases). Trimming stripped 5 bases from V and 1 base from J, with 14 bases between. Germline V gene lookup returns CDR1 KGHSY and CDR2 FQNENV. This CDR3 has 15 amino acids. The CDR3 DNA follows: TGTGCCAGCAGCTGGGGTCCCGGGGGCCAAGAGACCCAGTACTTC. Its translation is CASSWGPGGQETQYF.

This sequence joins TRBV10-2 and TRBJ2-3; 7 positions agree with TRBD1. Germline V gene sequence: CDR1 WSHSY, CDR2 SAAADI. V was pared by 3 bases and J by 3 bases, with 6 bases of the junction left unmatched. The CDR3 has 15 residues. The CDR3 DNA reads TGCGCCAGCAGTGACAGGGGGAGTGAGACAGATACGCAGTATTTT. Residues: CASSDRGSETDTQYF.

In its sample, this clone was seen a few times. This rearrangement joins TRBV29-1 to TRBJ2-1; TRBD1 aligns across 7 bases. Germline V gene data show CDR1 as SQVTM and CDR2 as ANQGSEA. Trimming cost V 6 bases and J 7 bases; bases outside gene matches: 12. The CDR3 length is 14 residues. CDR3 sequence: CSVQRGQGGNEQFF. In nucleotides, the CDR3 is TGCAGCGTCCAAAGGGGGCAGGGCGGGAATGAGCAGTTCTTC.

The chain couples TRBV7-3 to TRBJ2-2; 10 bases agree with TRBD1. Germline V gene data show CDR1 as SGHTA and CDR2 as FQGTGA. V shed 4 bases and J 1 base; nucleotides not matched to a gene: 3. CDR3 length: 16 amino acids. CDR3 bases: TGTGCCAGCAGCTCTAGGGACAGGGGGAACACCGGGGAGCTGTTTTTT. This encodes CASSSRDRGNTGELFF.

J is TRBJ2-7 and V is TRBV14; D possibly matches TRBD1 or TRBD2 (5 bases each). The CDR3 has 15 amino acids. Germline V gene lookup returns CDR1 SGHDN and CDR2 FVKESK. V shed 3 bases and J shed 3 bases, with 15 bases lying between them. CDR3 sequence (DNA): TGTGCCAGCAGCCAGGGGACGGGCGCCAACTACGAGCAGTACTTC. Its protein is CASSQGTGANYEQYF. The full variable domain, with the rest looked up from reference TRBV14 and TRBJ2-7, is EAGVTQFPSHSVIEKGQTVTLRCDPISGHDNLYWYRRVMGKEIKFLLHFVKESKQDESGMPNNRFLAERTGGTYSTLKVQPAELEDSGVYFCASSQGTGANYEQYFGPGTRLTVT.

Comments on this clone: The junction shows a germline mismatch at one end, possibly a read error. V usage is TRBV11-1 and J usage is TRBJ2-5; D remains ambiguous. The CDR3 sequence is 12 residues long. Germline assignment: CDR1 SGHAT and CDR2 FQDESV (reference sequence). The CDR3 DNA is TGTGCCAGCAGGCGTGACCAGGAGACCCAGTACTTC. Translating it yields CASRRDQETQYF.

The chain links TRBV29-1 to TRBJ2-2, with 10 bases matching TRBD1. Germline CDR1 is SQVTM and CDR2 is ANQGSEA. CDR3 length equals 14 residues. V shed 7 bases and J 3 bases; nucleotides not matched to a gene: 5. For the CDR3, the DNA is TGCAGCGGATCCGGGACAGGGGACACCGGGGAGCTGTTTTTT. It yields the protein CSGSGTGDTGELFF.

The V call is TRBV5-5, the J call TRBJ2-1; D remains ambiguous. Per germline, CDR1 SGHKS and CDR2 YYEKEE (reference sequence). The V end lost 2 bases, the J end lost 0 bases, and 9 bases lay between the germline ends. This CDR3 region has 15 residues. This CDR3 reads CASSFAFSSYNEQFF. DNA for the CDR3: TGTGCCAGCAGCTTTGCTTTTAGCTCCTACAATGAGCAGTTCTTC.

This chain uses TRBV2 with TRBJ2-7; no reliable D call. V gave up 5 bases and J gave up 1 base, with 6 bases separating them. Germline CDR1 reads SNHLY; CDR2 reads FYNNEI. CDR3 length: 12 amino acids. The DNA of the CDR3 is TGTGCCAGCAGTTACGCTTCCTACGAGCAGTACTTC. It yields the protein CASSYASYEQYF.

This chain links TRBV5-1 with TRBJ2-1, with TRBD1 as a possible D gene (6 bases). Trimming took 3 bases from V and 7 from J, leaving 14 bases between them. The CDR3 contains 14 residues. Germline lookup yields CDR1 SGHRS and CDR2 YFSETQ. CDR3 DNA: TGCGCCAGCAGCTCGAATGACAGGCGTAATGAGCAGTTCTTC. Amino acids: CASSSNDRRNEQFF.

CDR3 bases: TGTGCCAGCAGCTTAGCACGGGACTCAAATCAGCCCCAGCATTTT. Amino acid sequence: CASSLARDSNQPQHF. The chain joins TRBV7-8 to TRBJ1-5; the D gene is possibly TRBD1 (5 bases). CDR3 length equals 15 residues. V lost 0 bases and J 4 bases, leaving 10 bases between the germline ends. Germline CDR1 SGHVS, CDR2 FQNEAQ.

The chain carries TRBV4-1 and TRBJ2-4, with unresolved D. The germline CDR1 and CDR2 sequences are MGHRA and YSYEKL. The CDR3 has 13 amino acids. The germline V and J ends were trimmed by 4 bases and 8 bases, with 12 bases remaining between them. The CDR3 protein is CASSRTRIDIQYF. CDR3 in DNA: TGCGCCAGCAGCCGAACAAGGATTGACATTCAGTACTTC.